This entry lists 25 T cell receptor beta chains sequenced from one sample in a study of T cell clusters in autoimmune cytopenias. Multiplex touch-down PCR amplified TRB using TRB-A and TRB-B pools in one tube. TCRdb re-called the multiplex PCR reads and shows each CDR3 protein once, DNA omitted. There are about 15,000 distinct CDR3 sequences in the sample, with 2% to 2.5% held by the top ten. Each sample's input was 200 to 300 ng genomic DNA, 38,000 or so genome equivalents. Sequenced: peripheral blood. Source of these receptors: a human donor with an autoimmune cytopenia or autoimmune hepatitis (not recorded which).

This clonotype is medium-sized by frequency. The V gene is TRBV19, the J gene TRBJ2-7; absent DNA, TCRdb's TRBD1 call cannot be checked. CDR3 length: 13 residues. Germline V CDR1 and CDR2: LNHDA, SQIVND (reference sequence). CDR3 loop: CATAYGTGAEQYF.

The chain joins TRBV5-6 to TRBJ2-3; TCRdb designates TRBD2, a call that cannot be tested without DNA. Germline V gene sequence: CDR1 SGHDT, CDR2 YYEEEE. This CDR3 contains 15 residues. The CDR3 loop is CASSLVAGVVDTQYF.

The chain joins TRBV6-6 to TRBJ1-1. This CDR3 is 13 amino acids long. Germline CDR1 MNHNY, CDR2 SVGAGI (reference sequence). This CDR3 reads CASSDRSGTEAFF.

According to its frequency, this clonotype is medium-sized (0.01 to 0.1%). The gene calls are TRBV15 and TRBJ2-1; the D call of TRBD1 rests on TCRdb alone, since no DNA is present to check it. In germline, CDR1 is LNHNV, CDR2 YYDKDF (reference sequence). CDR3 size: 14 residues. CDR3 sequence reads: CATSWRTRISEQFF.

V usage is TRBV5-6 and J usage is TRBJ1-5. CDR3 size: 13 residues. Germline loops: CDR1 SGHDT, CDR2 YYEEEE. CDR3 region: CASSRSSNQPQHF.

The chain links TRBV20-1 to TRBJ2-3; TCRdb picks TRBD2, but there is no DNA to check that call. CDR1 and CDR2 from the germline V gene are DFQATT and SNEGSKA (reference sequence). This CDR3 region has 14 residues. The CDR3 protein is CSARGTSSSDTQYF.

This chain connects TRBV6-5 to TRBJ1-1; there is no DNA to check the TCRdb D call of TRBD1. In germline, CDR1 is MNHEY, CDR2 SVGAGI. The CDR3 contains 15 residues. Here the CDR3 reads CASSKTGGLNTEAFF.

The rearrangement joins TRBV10-3 to TRBJ2-1; TCRdb designates TRBD1, a call that cannot be tested without DNA. CDR3 length: 16 amino acids. Germline values: CDR1 ENHRY, CDR2 SYGVKD. CDR3 loop: CAISDPRQGKDNEQFF.

This clonotype is deemed medium-sized by its frequency. The chain recombines TRBV29-1 with TRBJ2-7; the TCRdb D gene call, TRBD2, has no DNA to confirm it. CDR1 and CDR2 from the germline V gene are SQVTM and ANQGSEA. The CDR3 spans 14 residues. CDR3 loop: CSVDSGTSSYEQYF.

The chain carries TRBV6-5 and TRBJ2-3; without DNA, the TCRdb call of TRBD2 cannot be checked. CDR1 is MNHEY, CDR2 SVGAGI, per germline. The CDR3 has 12 residues. CDR3 loop: CASSPAGVGKYF.

The chain uses TRBV6-5 and TRBJ2-1; the TRBD2 assignment by TCRdb is unverifiable without DNA. CDR1 is MNHEY and CDR2 is SVGAGI in the germline V gene. This CDR3 comprises 15 residues. The CDR3 protein is CASSDRPSRYNEKFF.

The chain is built from TRBV6-1 and TRBJ1-3. The CDR3 spans 11 residues. Germline lookup yields CDR1 MNHNS and CDR2 SASEGT. CDR3 region: CASSTGNTIYF.

This clonotype counts as medium-sized by frequency. This CDR3 is CSGEGLNTDTQYF. This rearrangement joins TRBV29-1 to TRBJ2-3; TCRdb's D call, TRBD2, is unchecked because there is no DNA. Germline CDR1 SQVTM, CDR2 ANQGSEA. This CDR3 spans 13 amino acids.

CDR3 in amino acids: CASSPSSGDADTQYF. The rearrangement joins TRBV12-3 or TRBV12-4 to TRBJ2-3; TCRdb lists TRBD2, though no DNA is available to test this call. This CDR3 is built from 15 residues.

The rearrangement uses TRBV6-5 and TRBJ1-2; there is no DNA to check the TCRdb D call of TRBD1. CDR1 is MNHEY and CDR2 is SVGAGI in the germline V gene. The CDR3 contains 14 residues. The CDR3 protein is CASRGPGGNYGYTF.

The chain uses TRBV20-1 and TRBJ2-1. The CDR3 extends over 13 amino acids. Germline CDR1 DFQATT, CDR2 SNEGSKA (reference sequence). The CDR3 loop reads CSATPTVRNEQFF.

The chain carries TRBV11-2 and TRBJ2-1; absent DNA, TCRdb's TRBD2 call cannot be checked. The germline CDR1 and CDR2 sequences are SGHAT and FQNNGV. CDR3 size: 17 residues. CDR3 in amino acids: CASSTGAGEVSYNEQFF.

J is TRBJ2-6 and V is TRBV6-1. This CDR3 contains 15 residues. CDR1 and CDR2 (germline): MNHNS, SASEGT. The CDR3 protein is CASSYLPSGANVLTF.

This chain links TRBV18 with TRBJ1-4; TCRdb returns TRBD1, unconfirmable since there is no DNA. The CDR3 is 15 residues long. Germline CDR1 is KGHSH and CDR2 is LQKENI. CDR3 in amino acids: CASSQQGPDNEKLFF.

The chain has TRBV5-6 and TRBJ1-5. CDR3 length equals 14 residues. CDR1 and CDR2 (germline): SGHDT, YYEEEE. CDR3 amino acids: CASSADGRNQPQHF.

The CDR3 here is CASSRSSGRISEQFF. The chain employs TRBV12-3 or TRBV12-4 and TRBJ2-1; as DNA is missing, the TRBD2 call by TCRdb cannot be tested. This CDR3 has 15 amino acids.

This sequence joins TRBV5-1 and TRBJ2-2; without DNA, the TCRdb call of TRBD1 cannot be checked. CDR1 is SGHRS, CDR2 YFSETQ, per germline. The CDR3 runs 14 residues. CDR3 loop: CASTPGQLSGELFF.

The rearrangement uses TRBV6-6 and TRBJ1-3; TCRdb reports TRBD1, a call that lacks DNA to check it against. Germline assignment: CDR1 MNHNY and CDR2 SVGAGI (reference sequence). The CDR3 extends over 16 amino acids. Here the CDR3 reads CASSPTGTLSGNTIYF.

The chain has TRBV6-5 and TRBJ1-2; TCRdb selects TRBD1, and the lack of DNA leaves this call unchecked. The CDR3 covers 15 residues. Germline CDR1 is MNHEY and CDR2 is SVGAGI. CDR3 region: CASSQDRELNYGYTF.

The gene calls are TRBV6-5 and TRBJ1-2; TCRdb's D call of TRBD1 is untestable without DNA. The CDR3 extends over 14 amino acids. Germline V CDR1 and CDR2: MNHEY, SVGAGI. CDR3 residues: CASRAGQGAGGYTF.